Each of the 5 T cell receptor beta chains below was sequenced from the same sample in a study of patients and donors after allogeneic stem cell transplantation. TCRdb re-derived calls from the RT-PCR reads in MiXCR, one entry per CDR3 protein. The repertoire consists of approximately 24,000 distinct CDR3 sequences, with approximately 42% occurring once and the leading ten covering roughly 79%. The material sequenced was blood, either unsorted or a sorted T cell fraction (not recorded which). Receptor source: a human donor who was either an allogeneic HSCT recipient or a stem cell or donor lymphocyte infusion donor (not recorded which). It is not recorded whose cells these are; they may come from a transplant donor.

The chain employs TRBV10-3 and TRBJ2-2; tentatively, D is TRBD1 (5 bases). Trimming stripped 0 bases from V and 1 base from J, with 12 bases between. This CDR3 comprises 17 residues. Germline assignment: CDR1 ENHRY and CDR2 SYGVKD. CDR3 amino acids: CAISESVRQMNTGELFF. DNA for the CDR3: TGTGCCATCAGTGAGTCTGTGAGACAGATGAACACCGGGGAGCTGTTTTTT.

V is TRBV18 and J is TRBJ1-5; unclear D gene. CDR3 length equals 15 residues. Germline V gives CDR1 KGHSH, CDR2 LQKENI. Trimming took 2 bases from V and 0 from J, leaving 8 bases between them. CDR3 bases: TGTGCCAGCTCACCAGTGGGTTATAGCAATCAGCCCCAGCATTTT. This gives the protein CASSPVGYSNQPQHF. The variable domain in full, completed from reference TRBV18 and TRBJ1-5, reads NAGVMQNPRHLVRRRGQEARLRCSPMKGHSHVYWYRQLPEEGLKFMVYLQKENIIDESGMPKERFSAEFPKEGPSILRIQQVVRGDSAAYFCASSPVGYSNQPQHFGDGTRLSIL.

The chain links TRBV3-1 to TRBJ2-3, with 7 bases lining up with TRBD2. Germline V lookup: CDR1 LGHDT, CDR2 YNNKEL (reference sequence). Germline trimming cut 2 bases from V and 11 bases from J; bases unmatched to any gene: 10. The CDR3 covers 14 residues. The CDR3 spells CASSQHEAGRGQYF. As DNA, the CDR3 is TGTGCCAGCAGCCAACACGAAGCGGGGAGGGGGCAGTATTTT.

This clonotype was detected a few times. The CDR3 coding sequence is TGTGCCACCAGTGATTTGCCAGGGACAGAGACCCAGTACTTC. This translates into CATSDLPGTETQYF. The rearrangement links TRBV24-1 to TRBJ2-5, with D perhaps matching TRBD1 or TRBD2 (5 bases each). The ends were cut back, 0 bases at V and 4 bases at J, with 8 bases in the middle. Germline V gene lookup returns CDR1 KGHDR and CDR2 SFDVKD. This CDR3 has 14 amino acids.

The CDR3: CSARGGPAEDNQPQHF. The CDR3 region has the DNA TGCAGTGCTAGAGGAGGGCCCGCGGAGGACAATCAGCCCCAGCATTTT. The rearrangement links TRBV20-1 to TRBJ1-5; D ambiguous. The CDR3 is made up of 16 amino acids. V dropped 1 base and J dropped 3 bases, with 16 bases sitting between them. CDR1 DFQATT and CDR2 SNEGSKA come from the germline V gene (reference sequence).